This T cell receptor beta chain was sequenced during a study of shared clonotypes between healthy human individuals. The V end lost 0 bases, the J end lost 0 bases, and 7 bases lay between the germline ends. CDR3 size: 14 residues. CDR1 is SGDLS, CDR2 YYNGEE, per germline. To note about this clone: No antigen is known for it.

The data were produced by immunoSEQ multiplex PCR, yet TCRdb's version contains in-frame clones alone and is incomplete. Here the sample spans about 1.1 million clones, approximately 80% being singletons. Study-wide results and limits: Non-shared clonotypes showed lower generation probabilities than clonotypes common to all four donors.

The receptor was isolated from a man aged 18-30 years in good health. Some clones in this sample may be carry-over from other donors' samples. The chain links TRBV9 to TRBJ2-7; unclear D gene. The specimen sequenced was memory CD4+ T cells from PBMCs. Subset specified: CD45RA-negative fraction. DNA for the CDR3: TGTGCCAGCAGCGTAGGCGCTAGCTCCTACGAGCAGTACTTC. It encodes CASSVGASSYEQYF.